These 3 T cell receptor beta chains share one sample of origin, sequenced in a study of T cells expressing NK-cell markers. From the 5' RACE reads, TCRdb lists one entry per CDR3 protein and no DNA. The sample data list some 280,000 distinct CDR3 sequences. Sequencing was done on a sample of blood T cells: a sorted CD56 or NKG2C T cell subset, CD4+ or CD8+ T cells, or bulk PBMC T cells (not recorded which). These receptors all stem from a young man in good health.

The genes are TRBV11-2 and TRBJ1-4. CDR3 length: 13 amino acids. Germline loops: CDR1 SGHAT, CDR2 FQNNGV. CDR3 in amino acids: CASSGLPHEKLFF.

The chain couples TRBV4-2 to TRBJ2-1; TCRdb names TRBD2, which stays unverified in the absence of DNA. The V gene's germline CDR1 is LGHNA and CDR2 YNFKEQ. The CDR3 length is 17 residues. The CDR3 protein is CASSQVFTSGRSGEQFF.

The genes are TRBV20-1 and TRBJ2-7; TCRdb proposes TRBD1, but this gene call is untestable without DNA. Germline V lookup: CDR1 DFQATT, CDR2 SNEGSKA (reference sequence). The CDR3 contains 12 residues. The CDR3 here is CSAAGGSDEQYF.